Reported below is one T cell receptor (beta chain). The protocol was immunoSEQ multiplex PCR, while the TCRdb copy is restricted to in-frame clones and leaves out a portion. Of about 140,000 clones listed, around 89% are singletons. This entry belongs to a study of T cell responses to AZD1222 COVID-19 vaccine. Overall study context: Second-dose intervals near 4 or 12 weeks were combined.

Germline V lookup: CDR1 LGHDT, CDR2 YNNKEL (reference sequence). Deletions cut 4 bases from V and 2 bases from J, with 17 bases between. This CDR3 has 16 residues. This TCR was recovered from an adult in good health. This specimen consisted of peripheral blood, obtained on day 0 of AZD1222 vaccination. The rearrangement uses TRBV3-1 (or the pseudogene TRBV3-2) and TRBJ1-1; no reliable D call. Written as DNA, the CDR3 is TGTGCCAGCAGCCCTCGCCGGGCCCCAGGAAACACTGAAGCTTTCTTT. Translation: CASSPRRAPGNTEAFF.